The present T cell receptor (beta chain) was sequenced within a study of T cells after yellow fever vaccination. UMIs and a universal primer site were added when TCR cDNA was made by 5'RACE template switching. TCRdb called the 5' RACE reads again in MiXCR, with one record for every CDR3 protein. The sample has 200,000 to 300,000 distinct CDR3 sequences, roughly 3.5% seen once; the top ten hold around a fifth. Study-wide results and limits: Contaminating bulk clonotypes could be abundant in FACS-sorted repertoires.

CDR3 length: 14 amino acids. V lost 4 bases and J 5 bases, leaving 11 bases between the germline ends. Germline V lookup: CDR1 LGHNA, CDR2 YNFKEQ. This clonotype has a count of ten or more. Its antigen is not identified. V is TRBV4-2 and J is TRBJ1-4; TRBD1 might be the D (5 bases). The input for sequencing was PBMCs, taken 15 days after the yellow fever booster vaccination. The TCR was taken from a man aged 18 to 35 who received the YFV17D yellow fever vaccine. CDR3 sequence: CASSLEWGNEKLFF. In DNA, the CDR3 is TGTGCCAGCAGCCTGGAGTGGGGGAATGAAAAACTGTTTTTT.